The T cell receptor (beta chain) under discussion was sequenced for a study of T cells in Graves' hyperthyroidism and ophthalmopathy. Study-level background: Staff took peripheral blood when the initial diagnosis was made, before any treatment began.

Amplification targeted TCR beta CDR3 regions from RNA transcripts. The HTBI primer set was used in a first-round RT-PCR of the TCR CDR3. Each CDR3 protein gets one entry after TCRdb re-called the multiplex PCR reads with MiXCR. The sample shows about 620,000 distinct CDR3 sequences, around 15% of them seen only once. This clonotype was observed a single time. Its antigen remains unknown. A read error is possible here, since a much larger clone lies one base away. Study findings and constraints: The model predicted ophthalmopathy a median roughly 6.5 months before onset.

The CDR3 runs to 13 residues. Germline CDR1 and CDR2: ENHRY and SYGVKD. The J segment lost 3 bases and the V segment lost 6 bases, leaving 3 bases of the junction unmatched. Sequenced: blood. This clonotype originated in a woman in her twenties or thirties with Graves' hyperthyroidism. The rearrangement joins TRBV10-3 to TRBJ2-5; 8 nucleotides line up with TRBD1. CDR3 sequence (DNA): TGTGCCATCAGGGACAGGGTAGAAGAGACCCAGTACTTC. Translated: CAIRDRVEETQYF.